These T cell receptor beta chains were read from a single sample in a study of blood T cell repertoires in COVID-19. Some clones are missing from TCRdb's copy, which holds only in-frame ones; the method was immunoSEQ multiplex PCR. The sample records tens of thousands of clones, roughly 90% being singletons. The sequenced sample consisted of peripheral blood. The receptors derive from a human donor in a cohort sampled during active COVID-19. CDR3s include the opening cysteine and the closing phenylalanine or tryptophan. The order of the fields is CDR3 protein, CDR3 DNA, D gene, clone size, J gene, V gene. D genes are given only for firm matches. The size of a clone is reported for some rows only, either as once, few or many, or as a class for expanded clones.

CASSLAQREYNEQFF,TGTGCCAGCAGCTTAGCCCAGCGGGAGTACAATGAGCAGTTCTTC,TRBD2,.,TRBJ2-1,TRBV7-8
CASSSKQAGGTYEQYF,TGTGCCAGCAGCTCAAAGCAAGCGGGAGGAACCTACGAGCAGTACTTC,TRBD2,.,TRBJ2-7,TRBV7-8
CASSEQRTLPNEQYF,TGTGCCAGCAGTGAACAGCGGACGCTCCCCAACGAGCAGTACTTC,.,.,TRBJ2-7,TRBV6-1
CARSSPEGLAGETQYF,TGTGCCAGAAGCTCCCCCGAGGGGCTAGCGGGGGAGACCCAGTACTTC,TRBD2,.,TRBJ2-5,TRBV5-3
CASSLDLSGVKAYEQYF,TGTGCCAGCAGCTTGGACCTTAGCGGGGTAAAGGCCTACGAGCAGTACTTC,TRBD2,.,TRBJ2-7,TRBV5-5
CASSHSGYQETQYF,TGTGCCAGCAGTCATAGCGGGTACCAAGAGACCCAGTACTTC,TRBD2,.,TRBJ2-5,TRBV2
CASDGLSGHNEQFF,TGTGCCAGTGATGGACTTAGCGGCCACAATGAGCAGTTCTTC,.,.,TRBJ2-1,TRBV2
CASRGDWNTEAFF,TGTGCCAGCAGAGGGGATTGGAACACTGAAGCTTTCTTT,.,.,TRBJ1-1,TRBV14
CASSLWSGSEVAFF,TGTGCCAGCAGTTTATGGTCAGGGTCCGAGGTGGCTTTCTTT,.,.,TRBJ1-1,TRBV28
CSVVAGGFYDGELFF,TGCAGCGTTGTGGCGGGGGGTTTTTACGACGGGGAGCTGTTTTTT,TRBD2,.,TRBJ2-2,TRBV29-1
CASSPGDSAVYGYTF,TGCGCCAGCAGCCCGGGGGACAGCGCAGTCTATGGCTACACCTTC,TRBD1,.,TRBJ1-2,TRBV5-1
CASSLTSGSSTDTQYF,TGTGCCAGCAGCCTTACTAGCGGATCTAGCACAGATACGCAGTATTTT,TRBD2,few,TRBJ2-3,TRBV3-1/TRBV3-2
CASSLGTANTEAFF,TGTGCCAGCAGCTTAGGGACAGCGAACACTGAAGCTTTCTTT,.,once,TRBJ1-1,TRBV7-9
CASSPGGSNTGELFF,TGTGCCAGCAGCCCAGGGGGTTCGAACACCGGGGAGCTGTTTTTT,TRBD1,.,TRBJ2-2,TRBV28
CASSILAGGSYEQYF,TGTGCCAGCAGCATACTAGCGGGGGGATCCTACGAGCAGTACTTC,TRBD2,once,TRBJ2-7,TRBV5-6
CASSQVPRGGARRDNEQFF,TGTGCCAGCAGCCAAGTCCCTAGAGGGGGGGCAAGGAGAGACAATGAGCAGTTCTTC,.,.,TRBJ2-1,TRBV3-1/TRBV3-2
CASSLQGTGETQYF,TGTGCCAGCAGCCTACAGGGTACCGGGGAGACCCAGTACTTC,.,.,TRBJ2-5,TRBV7-9
CASSTLHEQYF,TGTGCCAGCAGTACTCTTCACGAGCAGTACTTC,.,.,TRBJ2-7,TRBV6-5
CASSLVGDSSYNEQFF,TGCGCCAGCAGCTTGGTAGGGGATAGCTCCTACAATGAGCAGTTCTTC,.,.,TRBJ2-1,TRBV5-1
CASSVGLAGAQETQYF,TGTGCCAGCAGTGTTGGACTAGCGGGAGCTCAAGAGACCCAGTACTTC,TRBD2,.,TRBJ2-5,TRBV2
CASSESPRSGDQETQYF,TGCGCCAGCAGTGAGTCGCCAAGGAGCGGGGACCAAGAGACCCAGTACTTC,TRBD2,.,TRBJ2-5,TRBV10-2
CASSKILSGNTIYF,TGTGCCAGCAGCAAAATACTCTCTGGAAACACCATATATTTT,.,.,TRBJ1-3,TRBV21-1
CASKGGGAARETQYF,TGTGCCAGCAAGGGTGGCGGGGCTGCGCGGGAGACCCAGTACTTC,.,.,TRBJ2-5,TRBV6-5